This T cell receptor (beta chain) was sequenced in a study of cytomegalovirus exposure and HLA in healthy donors. Study results and caveats: In a later analysis, TCR beta V- and J-gene trimming was associated with a missense DCLRE1C variant.

Points on this clone: What it binds is not known.

PCR was performed using 60 Vbeta and 13 Jbeta primers. Profiling relied on immunoSEQ multiplex PCR, and the TCRdb table lists in-frame clones only, not all of them. The sample records about 140,000 clones, 73% being singletons. The sequence came from a woman aged 40 to 50 in good health and CMV-seronegative. Specimen: PBMCs.

CDR3 nucleotide sequence: TGTGCCAGTAGTATGTCAGGGTTCAACACTGAAGCTTTCTTT. It encodes CASSMSGFNTEAFF. The chain employs TRBV19 and TRBJ1-1; TRBD1 might be the D (5 bases). Trimming pared 3 bases from V and 2 bases from J, leaving 10 bases between. CDR3 size: 14 residues. Germline assignment: CDR1 LNHDA and CDR2 SQIVND (reference sequence).